The sample holds one count of the clone carrying this T cell receptor (beta chain). This entry comes from a study of blood T cell repertoires in COVID-19. For the study at large: The United States, Italy and Spain provided the acute and convalescent COVID-19 samples. T cells, B-cell-depleted T cells, or PBMCs supplied cDNA or gDNA.

Here immunoSEQ multiplex PCR was the method, and the copy in TCRdb shows in-frame clones only, minus some. This sample has a few hundred thousand clones, with around 81% found just once. The CDR3 is 15 amino acids. Germline V gene lookup returns CDR1 SGHTA and CDR2 FQGNSA. Trimming left V 6 bases short and J 2 bases short, with 17 bases between. Participants were aged roughly 18 to 90 years from around 25 US areas. Cohort placement rested on clinical history that participants reported themselves. V usage is TRBV7-2 and J usage is TRBJ2-7; the D is unclear. The TCR sequence derives from a middle-aged woman with acute COVID-19. The sample comprised PBMCs or T cells enriched from blood (not recorded which). This chain's CDR3 is CASREFPTNPYEQYF. The CDR3, as DNA: TGTGCCAGCAGGGAGTTCCCTACTAACCCCTACGAGCAGTACTTC. The full variable domain, rest sourced from reference TRBV7-2 and TRBJ2-7, is GAGVSQSPSNKVTEKGKDVELRCDPISGHTALYWYRQSLGQGLEFLIYFQGNSAPDKSGLPSDRFSAERTGGSVSTLTIQRTQQEDSAVYLCASREFPTNPYEQYFGPGTRLTVT.